The rows below give T cell receptor beta chains drawn from one sample of a study of shared clonotypes between healthy human individuals. The data were produced by immunoSEQ multiplex PCR, yet TCRdb's version contains in-frame clones alone and is incomplete. The sample holds 700,000 to 950,000 clones; 96% are singletons and the top ten take about 0.22%. Material: naive CD8+ T cells sorted from blood. Receptors were obtained from a man in his thirties or forties in good health. The conserved cysteine and the conserved F or W are not part of the CDR3 here. Each record gives: CDR3 protein, D gene, CDR3 length, V gene, J gene. The D gene is left open where the match is weak.

CDR3: ASSSGHRVLVDEQF; D: NA; length: 14; V: TRBV19; J: TRBJ2-1
CDR3: ASSPKGGVNYGYT; D: NA; length: 13; V: TRBV9; J: TRBJ1-2
CDR3: ASSLIRESGTEAF; D: NA; length: 13; V: TRBV27; J: TRBJ1-1
CDR3: AWSVGEGANQPQH; D: TRBD1; length: 13; V: TRBV30; J: TRBJ1-5
CDR3: ASSVATSGSTDTQY; D: TRBD2; length: 14; V: TRBV9; J: TRBJ2-3
CDR3: AWTLGAYEQY; D: NA; length: 10; V: TRBV30; J: TRBJ2-7
CDR3: ASTETDRDTQY; D: NA; length: 11; V: TRBV6-5; J: TRBJ2-3
CDR3: ASSLMGWEGGEQY; D: NA; length: 13; V: TRBV13; J: TRBJ2-7
CDR3: ASSAGIGTAPGYGYT; D: TRBD1; length: 15; V: TRBV7-9; J: TRBJ1-2
CDR3: ASSPTRARDEQF; D: NA; length: 12; V: TRBV9; J: TRBJ2-1
CDR3: ASSQDRGLNTEAF; D: TRBD1; length: 13; V: TRBV14; J: TRBJ1-1
CDR3: ASSLTGTRSNEQY; D: TRBD2; length: 13; V: TRBV19; J: TRBJ2-7
CDR3: AWSARDRDRLTDTQY; D: TRBD1; length: 15; V: TRBV30; J: TRBJ2-3
CDR3: ASSLFQGAGELF; D: NA; length: 12; V: TRBV27; J: TRBJ2-2
CDR3: ASSALGNGGKETQY; D: TRBD2; length: 14; V: TRBV7-9; J: TRBJ2-5
CDR3: ASSTLDSYNEQF; D: NA; length: 12; V: TRBV6-5; J: TRBJ2-1
CDR3: ASSPGTASSLYGYT; D: TRBD1; length: 14; V: TRBV28; J: TRBJ1-2
CDR3: SVEDPASGLANEQY; D: TRBD2; length: 14; V: TRBV29-1; J: TRBJ2-7